This T cell receptor beta chain was captured by sequencing in a study of blood T cell repertoires in COVID-19. On the study more broadly: The cDNA or gDNA used as material had been derived from T cells, B-cell-depleted T cells, or PBMCs.

Original methodology: Nucleated cell counts were estimated from reference gene primer amplification. Clones were read by immunoSEQ multiplex PCR, and TCRdb kept only the in-frame ones, dropping some. V and J calls and clone size follow that table, whereas D and trimming were derived from the DNA. The sample has tens of thousands of clones, 86% seen once. Trimming pared 3 bases from V and 0 bases from J, leaving 13 bases between. The CDR3 contains 17 residues. Germline V lookup: CDR1 SGDLS, CDR2 YYNGEE. This clone was recorded a few times. The chain recombines TRBV9 with TRBJ1-6, with D possibly being TRBD1 (6 bases). The sample taken for sequencing was peripheral blood. The TCR sequence derives from a man in his fifties with acute or convalescent COVID-19. The CDR3 nucleotides are TGTGCCAGCAGCGAACAGACAGGTAGCTCCTATAATTCACCCCTCCACTTT. This encodes CASSEQTGSSYNSPLHF. Variable domain in full (rest from reference TRBV9 and TRBJ1-6): DSGVTQTPKHLITATGQRVTLRCSPRSGDLSVYWYQQSLDQGLQFLIQYYNGEERAKGNILERFSAQQFPDLHSELNLSSLELGDSALYFCASSEQTGSSYNSPLHFGNGTRLTVT.